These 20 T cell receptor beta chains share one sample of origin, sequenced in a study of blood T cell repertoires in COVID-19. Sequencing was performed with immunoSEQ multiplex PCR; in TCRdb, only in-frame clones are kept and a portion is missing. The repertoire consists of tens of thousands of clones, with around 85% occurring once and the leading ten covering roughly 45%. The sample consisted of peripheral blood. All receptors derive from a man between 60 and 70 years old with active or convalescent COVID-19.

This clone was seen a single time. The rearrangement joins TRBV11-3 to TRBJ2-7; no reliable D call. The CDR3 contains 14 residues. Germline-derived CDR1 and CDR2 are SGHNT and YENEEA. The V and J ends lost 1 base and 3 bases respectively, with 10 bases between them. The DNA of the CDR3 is TGTGCCAGCAGCTTAGTTGGCCCTTTCTACGAGCAGTACGTC. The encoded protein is CASSLVGPFYEQYV.

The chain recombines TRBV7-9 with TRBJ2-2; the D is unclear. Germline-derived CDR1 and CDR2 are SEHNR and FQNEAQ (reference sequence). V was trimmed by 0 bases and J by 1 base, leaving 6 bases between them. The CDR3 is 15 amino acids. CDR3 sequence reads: CASSLAWQNTGELFF. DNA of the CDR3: TGTGCCAGCAGCTTAGCGTGGCAGAACACCGGGGAGCTGTTTTTT. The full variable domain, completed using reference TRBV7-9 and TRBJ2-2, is DTGVSQNPRHKITKRGQNVTFRCDPISEHNRLYWYRQTLGQGPEFLTYFQNEAQLEKSRLLSDRFSAERPKGSFSTLEIQRTEQGDSAMYLCASSLAWQNTGELFFGEGSRLTVL.

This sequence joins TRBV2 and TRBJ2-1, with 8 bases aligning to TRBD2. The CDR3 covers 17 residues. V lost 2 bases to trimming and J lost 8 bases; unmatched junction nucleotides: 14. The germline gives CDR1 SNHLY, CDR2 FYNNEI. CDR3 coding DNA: TGTGCCAGCAGTGAATCCTTCACGGGGGGGCTGATCCATGAGCAGTTCTTC. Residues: CASSESFTGGLIHEQFF.

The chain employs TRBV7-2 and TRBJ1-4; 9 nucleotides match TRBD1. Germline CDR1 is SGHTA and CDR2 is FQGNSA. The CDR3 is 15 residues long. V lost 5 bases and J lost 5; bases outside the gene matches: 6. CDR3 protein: CASSTRTGENEKLFF. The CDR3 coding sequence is TGTGCCAGCAGCACGCGGACAGGGGAGAATGAAAAACTGTTTTTT. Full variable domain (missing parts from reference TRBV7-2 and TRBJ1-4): GAGVSQSPSNKVTEKGKDVELRCDPISGHTALYWYRQSLGQGLEFLIYFQGNSAPDKSGLPSDRFSAERTGGSVSTLTIQRTQQEDSAVYLCASSTRTGENEKLFFGSGTQLSVL.

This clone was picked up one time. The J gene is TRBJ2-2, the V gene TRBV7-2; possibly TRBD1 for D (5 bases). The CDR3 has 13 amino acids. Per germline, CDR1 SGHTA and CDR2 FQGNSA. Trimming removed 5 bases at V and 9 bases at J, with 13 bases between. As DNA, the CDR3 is TGTGCCAGCAGCCCCAGGGCTGCCCGGGAGCTGTTTTTT. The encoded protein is CASSPRAARELFF.

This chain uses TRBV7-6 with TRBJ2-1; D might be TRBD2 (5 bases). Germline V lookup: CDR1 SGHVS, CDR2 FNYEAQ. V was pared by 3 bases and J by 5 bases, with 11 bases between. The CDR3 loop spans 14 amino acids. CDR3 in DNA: TGTGCCAGCAGCTTTGATGAGGGAGACAATGAGCAGTTCTTC. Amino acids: CASSFDEGDNEQFF.

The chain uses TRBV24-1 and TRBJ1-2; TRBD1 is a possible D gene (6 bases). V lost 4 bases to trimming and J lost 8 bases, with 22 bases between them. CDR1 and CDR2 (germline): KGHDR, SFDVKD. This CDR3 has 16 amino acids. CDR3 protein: CATSDGTTAAVGGYTF. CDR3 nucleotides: TGTGCCACCAGTGACGGGACAACGGCGGCTGTGGGGGGCTACACCTTC.

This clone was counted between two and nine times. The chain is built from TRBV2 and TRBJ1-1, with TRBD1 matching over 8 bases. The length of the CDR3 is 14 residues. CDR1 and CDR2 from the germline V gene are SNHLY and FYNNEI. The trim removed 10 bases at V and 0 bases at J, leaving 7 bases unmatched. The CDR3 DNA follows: TGTGCCACAGGGCAGGGGGCCCTGAACACTGAAGCTTTCTTT. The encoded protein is CATGQGALNTEAFF.

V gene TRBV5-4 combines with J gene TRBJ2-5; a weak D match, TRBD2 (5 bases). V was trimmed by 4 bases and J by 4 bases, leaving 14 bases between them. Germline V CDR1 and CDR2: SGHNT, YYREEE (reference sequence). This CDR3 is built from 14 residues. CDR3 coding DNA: TGTGCCAGCAGCAAACTAGAGGGAGCAGAGACCCAGTACTTC. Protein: CASSKLEGAETQYF.

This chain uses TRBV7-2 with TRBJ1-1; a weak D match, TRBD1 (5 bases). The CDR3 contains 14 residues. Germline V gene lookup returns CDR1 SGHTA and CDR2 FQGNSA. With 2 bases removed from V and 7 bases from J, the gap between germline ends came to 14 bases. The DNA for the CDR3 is TGTGCCAGCAGCTTAAATATGGGGGGAGTTGAAGCTTTCTTT. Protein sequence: CASSLNMGGVEAFF. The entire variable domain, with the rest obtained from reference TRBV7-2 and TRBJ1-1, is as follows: GAGVSQSPSNKVTEKGKDVELRCDPISGHTALYWYRQSLGQGLEFLIYFQGNSAPDKSGLPSDRFSAERTGGSVSTLTIQRTQQEDSAVYLCASSLNMGGVEAFFGQGTRLTVV.

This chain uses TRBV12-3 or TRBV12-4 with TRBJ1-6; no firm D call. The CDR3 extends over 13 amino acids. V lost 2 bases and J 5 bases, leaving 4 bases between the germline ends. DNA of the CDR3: TGTGCCAGCAGTTTACGGGATAATTCACCCCTCCACTTT. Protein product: CASSLRDNSPLHF.

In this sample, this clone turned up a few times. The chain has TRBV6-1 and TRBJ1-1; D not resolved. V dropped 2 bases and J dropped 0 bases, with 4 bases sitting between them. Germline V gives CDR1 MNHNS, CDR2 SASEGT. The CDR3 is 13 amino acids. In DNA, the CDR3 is TGTGCCAGCAGTGAATCAGTGAACACTGAAGCTTTCTTT. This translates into CASSESVNTEAFF.

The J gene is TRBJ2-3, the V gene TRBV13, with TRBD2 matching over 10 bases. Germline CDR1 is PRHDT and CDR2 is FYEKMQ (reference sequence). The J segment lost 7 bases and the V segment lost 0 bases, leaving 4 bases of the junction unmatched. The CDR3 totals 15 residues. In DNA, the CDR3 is TGTGCCAGCAGCTTAGGCCGGACTAGCGGAAATACGCAGTATTTT. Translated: CASSLGRTSGNTQYF.

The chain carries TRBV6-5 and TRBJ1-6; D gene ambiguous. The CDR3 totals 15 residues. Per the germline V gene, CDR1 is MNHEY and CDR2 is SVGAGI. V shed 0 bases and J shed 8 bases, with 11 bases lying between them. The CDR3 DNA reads TGTGCCAGCAGTTACTCGAGTGGTCCCGATTCACCCCTCCACTTT. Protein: CASSYSSGPDSPLHF.

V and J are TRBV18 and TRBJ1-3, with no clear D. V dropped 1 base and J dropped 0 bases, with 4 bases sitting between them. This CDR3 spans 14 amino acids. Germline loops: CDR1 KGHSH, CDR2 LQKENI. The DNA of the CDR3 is TGTGCCAGCTCACCACTCCACTCTGGAAACACCATATATTTT. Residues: CASSPLHSGNTIYF.

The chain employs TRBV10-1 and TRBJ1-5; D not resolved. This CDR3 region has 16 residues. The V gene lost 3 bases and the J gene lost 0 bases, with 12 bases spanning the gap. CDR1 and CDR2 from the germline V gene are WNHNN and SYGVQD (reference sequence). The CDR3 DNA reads TGCGCCAGCAGTGAAACGGGGAAACCTAGCAATCAGCCCCAGCATTTT. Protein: CASSETGKPSNQPQHF.

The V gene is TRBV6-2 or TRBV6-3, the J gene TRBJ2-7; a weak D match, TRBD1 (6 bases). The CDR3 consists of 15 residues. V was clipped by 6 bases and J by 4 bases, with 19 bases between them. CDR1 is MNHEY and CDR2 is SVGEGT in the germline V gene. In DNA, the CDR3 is TGTGCCAGCAGCGGGCCAAGGACAGCGCGGTACGAGCAGTACGTC. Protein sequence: CASSGPRTARYEQYV.

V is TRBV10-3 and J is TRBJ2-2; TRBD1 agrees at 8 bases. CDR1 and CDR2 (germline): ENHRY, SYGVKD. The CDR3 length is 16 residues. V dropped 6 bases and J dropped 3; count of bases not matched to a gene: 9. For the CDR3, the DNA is TGTGCCATCAGACCCGGACAGGGCGGGGACACCGGGGAGCTGTTTTTT. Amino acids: CAIRPGQGGDTGELFF.

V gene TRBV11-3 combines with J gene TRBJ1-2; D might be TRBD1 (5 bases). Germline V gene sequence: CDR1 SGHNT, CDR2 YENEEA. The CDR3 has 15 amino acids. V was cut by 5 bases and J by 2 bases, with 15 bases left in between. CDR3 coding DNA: TGTGCCAGCAGCCGGGACTTCTCCTCCAACTATGGCTACACCTTC. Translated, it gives CASSRDFSSNYGYTF.

The CDR3 DNA sequence: TGCGCCAGCCGGGGGGACACCTATAGTCCCCAGCATTTT. Protein product: CASRGDTYSPQHF. This chain links TRBV5-1 with TRBJ1-5; D is possibly TRBD1 (6 bases). Per the germline V gene, CDR1 is SGHRS and CDR2 is YFSETQ. V dropped 7 bases and J dropped 10 bases, with 18 bases sitting between them. The CDR3 contains 13 residues.